What follows describes a single T cell receptor beta chain. Its cognate antigen is unknown. Germline-derived CDR1 and CDR2 are DFQATT and SNEGSKA (reference sequence). The ends were cut back, 0 bases at V and 3 bases at J, with 9 bases in the middle. The CDR3 runs to 14 residues. The sample is drawn from a study of T-cell reconstitution after alpha-beta-depleted transplantation in children. Whole-study findings and limits: Recipient T cells and thymic progenitors that survived were the source of the high TCRbeta diversity seen at day 60 in some patients. Reports say that about two months after transplant, the alpha-beta T cells came out of several hundred graft clones that had expanded. At one year after transplant, newly produced T cells mostly accounted for T-cell counts and diversity.

This sample's TCRbeta library carried unique molecular identifier barcodes. One entry per CDR3 protein results from TCRdb running MiXCR on the PCR reads. In the table there are about 540,000 distinct CDR3 sequences, over 25% of which are singletons. The sample here was PBMCs, taken before TCRalphabeta/CD19-depleted stem cell transplant. J is TRBJ2-4 and V is TRBV20-1; possibly TRBD1 for D (6 bases). The receptor comes from a boy under three years old with Wiskott-Aldrich syndrome, due to receive a stem cell transplant. CDR3 loop: CSARDGTHKNIQYF. In DNA form, the CDR3 reads TGCAGTGCTAGAGACGGGACACACAAAAACATTCAGTACTTC.